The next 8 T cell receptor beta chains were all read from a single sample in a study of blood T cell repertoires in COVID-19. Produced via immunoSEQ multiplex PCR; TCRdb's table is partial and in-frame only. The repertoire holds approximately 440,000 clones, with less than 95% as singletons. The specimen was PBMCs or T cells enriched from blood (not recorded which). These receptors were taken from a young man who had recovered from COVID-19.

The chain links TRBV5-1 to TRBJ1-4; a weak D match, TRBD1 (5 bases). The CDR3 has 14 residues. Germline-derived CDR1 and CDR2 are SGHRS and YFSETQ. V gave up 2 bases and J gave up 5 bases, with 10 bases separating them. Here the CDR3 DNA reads TGCGCCAGCAGCTTCCTGGGACTAAATGAAAAACTGTTTTTT. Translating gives CASSFLGLNEKLFF.

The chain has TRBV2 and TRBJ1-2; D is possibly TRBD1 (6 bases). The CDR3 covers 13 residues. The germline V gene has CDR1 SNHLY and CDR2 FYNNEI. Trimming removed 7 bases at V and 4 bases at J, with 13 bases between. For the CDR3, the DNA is TGTGCCAGCATGGGGGGGCTCGGCTATGGCTACACCTTC. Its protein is CASMGGLGYGYTF.

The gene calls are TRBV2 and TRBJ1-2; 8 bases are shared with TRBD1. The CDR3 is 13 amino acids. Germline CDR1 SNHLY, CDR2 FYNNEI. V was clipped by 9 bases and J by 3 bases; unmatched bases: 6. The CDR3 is CARSTGDYYGYTF. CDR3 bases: TGTGCCAGATCGACAGGGGACTACTATGGCTACACCTTC.

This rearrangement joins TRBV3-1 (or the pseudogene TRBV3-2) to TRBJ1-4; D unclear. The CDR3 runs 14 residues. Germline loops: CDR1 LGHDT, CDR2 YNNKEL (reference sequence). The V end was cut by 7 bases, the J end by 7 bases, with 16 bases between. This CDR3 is CASTERGTGEKLFF. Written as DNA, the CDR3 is TGTGCCAGCACCGAGCGGGGTACTGGTGAAAAACTGTTTTTT.

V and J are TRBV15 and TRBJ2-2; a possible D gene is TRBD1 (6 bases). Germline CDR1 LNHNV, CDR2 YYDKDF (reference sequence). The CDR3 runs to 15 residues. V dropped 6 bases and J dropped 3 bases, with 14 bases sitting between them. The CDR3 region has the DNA TGTGCCACCAGACCTATGCCAGGGGACACCGGGGAGCTGTTTTTT. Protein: CATRPMPGDTGELFF.

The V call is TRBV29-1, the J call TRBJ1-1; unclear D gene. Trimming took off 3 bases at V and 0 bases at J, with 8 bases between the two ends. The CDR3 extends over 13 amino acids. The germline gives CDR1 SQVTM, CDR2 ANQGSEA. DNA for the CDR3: TGCAGCGTTGAGTACTCGATGAACACTGAAGCTTTCTTT. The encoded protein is CSVEYSMNTEAFF.

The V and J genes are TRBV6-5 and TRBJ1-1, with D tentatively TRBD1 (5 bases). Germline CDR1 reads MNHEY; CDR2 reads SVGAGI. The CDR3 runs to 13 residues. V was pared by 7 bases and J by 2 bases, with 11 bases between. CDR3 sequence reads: CASIWGRNTEAFF. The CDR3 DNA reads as TGTGCCAGCATCTGGGGCCGTAACACTGAAGCTTTCTTT.

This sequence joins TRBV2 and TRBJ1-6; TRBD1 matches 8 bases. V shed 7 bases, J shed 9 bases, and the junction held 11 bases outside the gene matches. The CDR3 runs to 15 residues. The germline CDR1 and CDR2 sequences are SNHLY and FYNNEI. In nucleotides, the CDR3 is TGTGCCAGCATTCAGGGGGCAGGGAGGGCTTCACCCCTCCACTTT. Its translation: CASIQGAGRASPLHF. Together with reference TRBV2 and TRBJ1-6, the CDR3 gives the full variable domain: EPEVTQTPSHQVTQMGQEVILRCVPISNHLYFYWYRQILGQKVEFLVSFYNNEISEKSEIFDDQFSVERPDGSNFTLKIRSTKLEDSAMYFCASIQGAGRASPLHFGNGTRLTVT.